This record concerns one T cell receptor (beta chain) sequence. This entry comes from a study of blood T cell repertoires in COVID-19. Assay: immunoSEQ multiplex PCR; the TCRdb copy retains only in-frame clones and omits some. Seen here are under 200,000 clones, over 75% observed once, and the top ten hold 2% to 3%. V was clipped by 5 bases and J by 8 bases, with 10 bases between them. CDR1 and CDR2 from the germline V gene are SQVTM and ANQGSEA. This CDR3 is 12 amino acids long. V is TRBV29-1 and J is TRBJ1-6; D is undetermined. The sample taken for sequencing was peripheral blood. The receptor comes from a man aged 40-50 years with active or convalescent COVID-19. This CDR3 is CSVQEGDSPLHF. CDR3 nucleotides: TGCAGCGTTCAGGAGGGCGATTCACCCCTCCACTTT.